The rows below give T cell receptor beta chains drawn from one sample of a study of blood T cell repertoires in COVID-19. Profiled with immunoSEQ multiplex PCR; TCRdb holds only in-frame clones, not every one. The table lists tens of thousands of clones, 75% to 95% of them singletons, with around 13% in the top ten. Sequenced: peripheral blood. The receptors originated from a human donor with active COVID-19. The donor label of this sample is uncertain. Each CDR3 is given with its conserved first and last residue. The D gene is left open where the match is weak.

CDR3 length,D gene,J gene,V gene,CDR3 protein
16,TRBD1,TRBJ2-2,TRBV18,CASSPPGQRNTGELFF
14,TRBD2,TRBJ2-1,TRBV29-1,CSVVGLAGHNEQFF
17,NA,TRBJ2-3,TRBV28,CASSPTPGELGTDTQYF
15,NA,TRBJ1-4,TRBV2,CASSDAGVGNEKLFF
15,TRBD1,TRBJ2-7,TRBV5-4,CASSLEGTGAYEQYF
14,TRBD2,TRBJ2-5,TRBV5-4,CASSMTSHQETQYF
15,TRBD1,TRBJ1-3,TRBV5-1,CASSLDRGSGNTIYF
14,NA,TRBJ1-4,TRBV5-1,CASSSGVANEKLFF
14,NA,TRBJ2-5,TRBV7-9,CATPLGAIQETQYF
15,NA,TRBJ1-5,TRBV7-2,CASSPERVSNQPQHF
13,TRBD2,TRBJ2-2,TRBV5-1,CASSPDSLAVAVF
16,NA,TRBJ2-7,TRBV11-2,CASSLRSLREDYEQYF
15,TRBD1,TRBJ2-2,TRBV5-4,CASRPGQGAAGELFF
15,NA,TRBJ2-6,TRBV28,CASSSFYSGANVLTF
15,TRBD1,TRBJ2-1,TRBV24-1,CATTLPGTGYNEQFF
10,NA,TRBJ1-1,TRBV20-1,CSAVTGWAFF
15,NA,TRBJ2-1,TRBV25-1,CASSEADSSYNEQFF
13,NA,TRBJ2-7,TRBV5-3,CARSFRGSYEQYF
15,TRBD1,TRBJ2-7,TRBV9,CASSATGSHSYEQYF
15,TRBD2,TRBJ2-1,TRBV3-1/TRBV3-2,CASSQGIAGGNEQFF
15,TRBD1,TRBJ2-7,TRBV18,CASSFRGTGPYEQYF
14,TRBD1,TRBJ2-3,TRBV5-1,CASSLDRGTDTQYF
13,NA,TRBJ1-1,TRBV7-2,CASSLVSGGAAFF
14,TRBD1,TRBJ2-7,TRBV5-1,CASSLLTGGDEQYF
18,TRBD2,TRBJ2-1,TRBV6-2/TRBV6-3,CASSYSMNLAGVGNEQFF
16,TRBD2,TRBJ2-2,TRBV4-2,CASSQVSGRNTGELFF
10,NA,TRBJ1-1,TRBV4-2,CASRGSEAFF
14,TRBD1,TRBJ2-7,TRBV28,CASSTTGGGGEQYF
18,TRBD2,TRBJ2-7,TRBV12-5,CASGLVPLQLAGAYEQYF
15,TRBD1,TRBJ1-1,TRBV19,CASSTAPDRDTEAFF
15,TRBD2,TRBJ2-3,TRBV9,CASSVVGTTTDTQYF
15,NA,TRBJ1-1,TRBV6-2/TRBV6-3,CASSQPTRPSTEAFF
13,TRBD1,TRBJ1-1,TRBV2,CASSEQGDTEAFF
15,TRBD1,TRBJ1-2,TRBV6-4,CASSEGGGGNYGYTF
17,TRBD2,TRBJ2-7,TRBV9,CASSGYKGIAGVDEQYF
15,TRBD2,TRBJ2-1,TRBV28,CASSLAASGSNEQFF
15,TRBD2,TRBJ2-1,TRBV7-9,CASSPAGGPGNEQFF
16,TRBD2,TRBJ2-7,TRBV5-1,CASSSPRTSGAYEQYF
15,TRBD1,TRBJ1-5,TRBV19,CASSISRDRGQPQHF
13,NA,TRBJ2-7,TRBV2,CASRNSATYEQYF
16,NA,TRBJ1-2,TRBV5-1,CASRRTVRSDNYGYTF
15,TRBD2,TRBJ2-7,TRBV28,CASGFRVAGGGEQYF
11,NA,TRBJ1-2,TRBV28,CASTGAYGYTF
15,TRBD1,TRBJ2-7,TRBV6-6,CASRSGTGSSYEQYF
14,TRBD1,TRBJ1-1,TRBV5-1,CASTLGTGSTEAFF
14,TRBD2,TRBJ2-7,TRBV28,CASSLPAGVYEQYF
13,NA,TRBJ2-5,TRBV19,CASSKNSQETQYF
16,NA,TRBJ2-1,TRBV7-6,CASSLNGGGAYNEQFF
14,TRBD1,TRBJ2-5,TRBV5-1,CASSRDRERQTQYF
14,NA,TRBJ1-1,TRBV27,CASSHFPLNTEAFF
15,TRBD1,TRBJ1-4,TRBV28,CASSSAGRGREKLFF
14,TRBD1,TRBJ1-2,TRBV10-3,CAISAPQGDYGYTF
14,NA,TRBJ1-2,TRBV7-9,CASSLARQSRGYTF
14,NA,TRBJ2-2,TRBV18,CASSLDRNTGELFF
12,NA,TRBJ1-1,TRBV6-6,CASRAAGIEAFF
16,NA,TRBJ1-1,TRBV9,CASSVGPRVVNTEAFF
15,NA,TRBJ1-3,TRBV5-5,CASSTSGVSGNTIYF